The 7 T cell receptor beta chains reported below all come from one sample, sequenced in a study of T cells in localized non-small cell lung cancer. Method: immunoSEQ multiplex PCR; TCRdb's copy keeps in-frame clones and lacks some. The sample holds 100,000 to 150,000 clones, roughly nine tenths seen once. This material consisted of peripheral blood, taken before any cancer treatment. The receptors originated from an older female donor with stage I lung adenocarcinoma.

This sequence joins TRBV6-6 and TRBJ2-1, with 9 positions matching TRBD2. V lost 0 bases to trimming and J lost 5 bases; unmatched junction nucleotides: 5. The CDR3 loop spans 16 amino acids. Germline V gene lookup returns CDR1 MNHNY and CDR2 SVGAGI (reference sequence). As DNA, the CDR3 is TGTGCCAGCAGTTACTCGGGACTAGCAGATAACAATGAGCAGTTCTTC. It encodes CASSYSGLADNNEQFF.

The chain combines TRBV5-1 with TRBJ1-4; no reliable D call. The CDR3 extends over 16 amino acids. V lost 0 bases and J 7 bases, leaving 16 bases between the germline ends. CDR1 and CDR2 (germline): SGHRS, YFSETQ. The CDR3 nucleotides read TGCGCCAGCAGCTTGGCCCCGGTCCCCCCAAGTGAAAAACTGTTTTTT. Its protein is CASSLAPVPPSEKLFF. Based on the CDR3 plus reference TRBV5-1 and TRBJ1-4, the full variable domain is KAGVTQTPRYLIKTRGQQVTLSCSPISGHRSVSWYQQTPGQGLQFLFEYFSETQRNKGNFPGRFSGRQFSNSRSEMNVSTLELGDSALYLCASSLAPVPPSEKLFFGSGTQLSVL.

The chain couples TRBV21-1 to TRBJ2-1; TRBD2 is the table's D call and was not checked against the DNA. TRBV21-1 is a known pseudogene. This CDR3 comprises 16 residues. CDR3 sequence: CASSKGGCSSYNEQFF. The CDR3 nucleotides read TGTGCCAGCAGCAAAGGCGGCTGTAGCTCCTACAATGAGCAGTTCTTC.

The chain is built from TRBV11-2 and TRBJ1-4; D gene ambiguous. This CDR3 region has 15 residues. Per germline, CDR1 SGHAT and CDR2 FQNNGV. V was cut by 1 base and J by 10 bases, with 16 bases left in between. For the CDR3, the DNA is TGTGCCAGCAGCTTAGCAGGTGGGAAGATAGCAAAACTGTTTTTT. It encodes CASSLAGGKIAKLFF.

The V and J genes are TRBV7-9 and TRBJ1-1; the D is unclear. Deletions cut 4 bases from V and 1 base from J, with 7 bases between. Germline CDR1 SEHNR, CDR2 FQNEAQ (reference sequence). The CDR3 is 13 amino acids. In DNA, the CDR3 is TGTGCCAGCAGCTCCCAGGAGAACACTGAAGCTTTCTTT. Translating it yields CASSSQENTEAFF.

The rearrangement links TRBV6-5 to TRBJ1-5; D remains unclear. CDR1 and CDR2 from the germline V gene are MNHEY and SVGAGI. The CDR3 covers 14 residues. Trimming took off 6 bases at V and 0 bases at J, with 9 bases between the two ends. The CDR3 reads CASRRLYSNQPQHF. The CDR3 DNA follows: TGTGCCAGCAGACGGTTGTATAGCAATCAGCCCCAGCATTTT.

The rearrangement links TRBV6-1 to TRBJ1-3; no firm D call. V was pared by 6 bases and J by 4 bases, with 10 bases between. From germline, CDR1 is MNHNS and CDR2 SASEGT. This CDR3 spans 13 amino acids. The CDR3 nucleotides are TGTGCCAGCAGACAGCTGTACGGAAACACCATATATTTT. Translating gives CASRQLYGNTIYF.